The clone carrying this TCR beta chain was observed once. The sample comes from a study of T cell changes during pregnancy in multiple sclerosis. The V gene's germline CDR1 is SGHRS and CDR2 YFSETQ. This CDR3 spans 17 amino acids. V dropped 2 bases and J dropped 5; count of bases not matched to a gene: 12. The table came from immunoSEQ multiplex PCR; TCRdb's copy has only in-frame clones and leaves some out. The table lists over 85,000 clones, around 91% of them singletons, with about 1.6% in the top ten. This clonotype originated in a female donor in good health, enrolled as a control in a pregnancy study. The J gene is TRBJ2-1, the V gene TRBV5-1, with 8 bases that match TRBD2. The sample was peripheral blood, taken after pregnancy. The CDR3 DNA reads TGCGCCAGCAGCTTCCTCATTGGCGGGGGGCAAAACAATGAGCAGTTCTTC. It yields the protein CASSFLIGGGQNNEQFF.